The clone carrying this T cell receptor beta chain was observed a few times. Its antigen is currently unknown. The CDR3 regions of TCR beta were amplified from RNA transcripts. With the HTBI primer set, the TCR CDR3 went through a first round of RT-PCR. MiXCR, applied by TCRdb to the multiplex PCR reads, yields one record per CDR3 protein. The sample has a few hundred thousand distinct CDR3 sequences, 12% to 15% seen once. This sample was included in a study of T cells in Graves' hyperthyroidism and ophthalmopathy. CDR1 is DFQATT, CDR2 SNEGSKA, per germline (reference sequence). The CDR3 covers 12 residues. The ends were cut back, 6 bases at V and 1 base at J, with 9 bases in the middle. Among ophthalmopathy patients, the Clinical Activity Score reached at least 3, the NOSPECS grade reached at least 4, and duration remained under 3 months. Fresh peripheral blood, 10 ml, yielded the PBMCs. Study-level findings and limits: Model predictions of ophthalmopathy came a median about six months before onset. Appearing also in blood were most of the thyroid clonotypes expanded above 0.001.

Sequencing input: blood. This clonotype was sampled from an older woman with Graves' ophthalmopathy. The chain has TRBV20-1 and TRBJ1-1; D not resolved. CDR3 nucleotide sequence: TGCAGTGCACGAGGAACGAACACTGAAGCTTTCTTT. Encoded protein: CSARGTNTEAFF.